This TCR beta chain came from a study of T cells after yellow fever vaccination (dated by TCRdb to about 2019). Context from the whole study: The SMART-Seq v4 Ultra Low Input RNA kit was used to prepare libraries from fractions with low cell numbers. Bulk TCR alpha and beta repertoires were sequenced longitudinally to track T-cell clones before and after primary and booster YFV17D yellow fever vaccination. Two healthy male donors, one aged 18 to 30 and one aged 30 to 39 years, were included in the cohort. Blood was drawn at multiple timepoints before and after primary and secondary immunization, with bulk PBMC replicates and cell subsets isolated.

The instrument given in TCRdb is Illumina NovaSeq 6000. TCR cDNA was synthesized by 5'RACE template switching, through which a universal primer site and unique molecular identifiers were introduced. Priming for cDNA synthesis came from both the TCR alpha and TCR beta constant segments. Libraries were amplified in two PCR steps, with sample barcodes and sequencing adapters added in the second step. Libraries were sequenced on Illumina HiSeq 2500 (2x100 bp) or NovaSeq (2x150 bp). As for the authors' bioinformatics: MIGEC was used to demultiplex reads and collapse the reads into UMI consensus sequences, and MiXCR was used for V(D)J alignment. Clonotypes responding to the vaccine were identified with edgeR on replicate PBMC samples, with the criteria of FDR below 0.01 and a log2 fold change above 5 up to day 15. Bulk clonotypes were assigned CD4 or CD8 identity according to which sequenced CD4 or CD8 repertoire held them at higher abundance. The raw public reads went through TCRdb reprocessing: fastp at Q25, MiXCR clone calling, in-frame beta chains kept. Each entry merges the rows of one CDR3 protein and shows their most common DNA and genes. The authors' filters were not applied to this entry. The sample table records some 260,000 distinct CDR3 sequences; about 5.2% of these occur just once. Around 3.5% of the sample goes to the ten largest clones.

The treatment or condition label, as the study defines it: live attenuated yellow fever vaccine strain. PBMCs were isolated from peripheral blood using a standard Ficoll-Paque protocol. Dynabeads CD4 and CD8 positive selection kits were used to isolate the CD4 and CD8 T-cell fractions. TriZol was used to extract RNA from bulk PBMCs, CD4 and CD8 fractions, and dextramer-positive and dextramer-negative fractions. General study outcomes and caveats: Only two donors were included in the study, so the extent to which the findings can be generalized is limited. Computational filtering was needed because FACS-sorted repertoires could contain abundant contaminating clonotypes from the bulk population. The secondary T-cell response was weaker than the primary response but faster, peaking on day 5 instead of day 15. Most clones expanded after primary vaccination (96% of CD4 and roughly 88% of CD8) were re-detected after the booster, suggesting that broad memory maintenance occurred. A small fraction of clonotypes appeared in both the CD4 and CD8 compartments, likely as a result of convergent recombination.

As to this clonotype: Its antigen is currently not known. No quality values exist for individual bases; no much larger clone is one base distant.

The CDR3 runs 15 residues from the cysteine to the phenylalanine. Just the 45-base CDR3 DNA is kept, in frame starting at base 1. At the junction V is shortened by 4 bases and J by 5 bases, with 15 bases in between. The germline V gene encodes CDR1 LNHNV and CDR2 YYDKDF (reference sequence). The sequence joins TRBV15 to TRBJ2-1, with the identity of the D gene unclear. Sequenced material: CD4+ T cells sorted from PBMCs, taken on the day of the yellow fever booster vaccination. This clonotype was sampled from a man aged 18 to 30 who received the YFV17D yellow fever vaccine. The sequenced DNA is TGTGCCACCAGCATAGACCCGGGCGGCCACAATGAGCAGTTCTTC. It specifies CATSIDPGGHNEQFF.